Shown below are 26 T cell receptor beta chains from a single sample sequenced in a study of blood T cell repertoires in COVID-19. Assay used: immunoSEQ multiplex PCR; TCRdb lists only in-frame clones, some missing. The sample includes roughly 200,000 clones, 84% of them seen just once. The sequenced material came from peripheral blood. Receptors were obtained from a woman of 80 years or more with COVID-19, enrolled during active disease.

About this clone itself: At the DNA level, this CDR3 is encoded by other sequences in the same sample as well. This chain uses TRBV5-6 with TRBJ1-2; no reliable D call. This CDR3 has 13 amino acids. Trimming shortened V by 2 bases and J by 4 bases, and 9 bases separated the two germline ends. Germline assignment: CDR1 SGHDT and CDR2 YYEEEE. The CDR3 bases are TGTGCCAGCAGCTTAGGACGGGGCTATGGCTACACCTTC. Amino acids: CASSLGRGYGYTF.

V gene TRBV20-1 combines with J gene TRBJ1-6; D is unclear. The CDR3 totals 10 residues. Looked up from germline, CDR1 is DFQATT and CDR2 is SNEGSKA (reference sequence). Trimming left V 7 bases short and J 12 bases short, with 10 bases between. In DNA form, the CDR3 reads TGCAGTGTTGAGCCCCAACCCCTCCACTTT. It yields the protein CSVEPQPLHF.

The V gene is TRBV6-1, the J gene TRBJ2-7; D not resolved. The CDR3 length is 13 residues. V lost 0 bases and J lost 4, with 7 bases in between. Germline V gene lookup returns CDR1 MNHNS and CDR2 SASEGT. This chain's CDR3 is CASSEAFQYEQYF. The CDR3 coding sequence is TGTGCCAGCAGTGAAGCGTTCCAGTACGAGCAGTACTTC.

This chain connects TRBV11-2 to TRBJ1-1; a possible D gene is TRBD1 (5 bases). V was trimmed by 5 bases and J by 6 bases, leaving 13 bases between them. This CDR3 is 13 amino acids long. Per the germline V gene, CDR1 is SGHAT and CDR2 is FQNNGV. The CDR3 DNA reads TGTGCCAGCAGCCCAAATCGGGGGGCTGAAGCTTTCTTT. This sequence encodes CASSPNRGAEAFF.

The chain carries TRBV5-1 and TRBJ2-7; D is unresolved. CDR3 length: 13 amino acids. Germline lookup yields CDR1 SGHRS and CDR2 YFSETQ. V gave up 0 bases and J gave up 3 bases, with 7 bases separating them. The CDR3 DNA reads TGCGCCAGCAGCTTGGGGGCGCACTACGAGCAGTACTTC. Residues: CASSLGAHYEQYF.

The chain recombines TRBV19 with TRBJ2-2; D is perhaps TRBD1 (6 bases). V lost 6 bases and J 0 bases, leaving 11 bases between the germline ends. CDR3 length: 15 residues. Germline V gene data show CDR1 as LNHDA and CDR2 as SQIVND (reference sequence). The CDR3 is CASRNRETNTGELFF. The CDR3 bases are TGTGCCAGTAGGAACAGGGAAACGAACACCGGGGAGCTGTTTTTT.

This clone is a singleton in its sample. The rearrangement joins TRBV5-1 to TRBJ1-2; 11 bases are a match to TRBD1. Trimming removed 4 bases from V and 8 bases from J; junction bases left unmatched: 4. CDR1 and CDR2 (germline): SGHRS, YFSETQ. CDR3 length: 13 residues. The CDR3 sequence is CASSQGQGGGYTF. The CDR3 DNA reads TGCGCCAGCAGCCAGGGACAGGGGGGCGGCTACACCTTC.

This clone was recorded a few times. The genes are TRBV28 and TRBJ2-4; 13 bases fit TRBD2. CDR3 length equals 15 residues. Unmatched junction bases numbered 6, after V lost 7 bases and J lost 6 bases. CDR1 and CDR2 (germline): MDHEN, SYDVKM. CDR3 bases: TGTGCCAGCACCGGGACTAGCGGGAAGATAAACATTCAGTACTTC. It specifies CASTGTSGKINIQYF.

The chain employs TRBV9 and TRBJ1-1; D is possibly TRBD1 (6 bases). The germline CDR1 and CDR2 sequences are SGDLS and YYNGEE. This CDR3 contains 13 residues. V lost 6 bases and J 0 bases, leaving 9 bases between the germline ends. DNA for the CDR3: TGTGCCAGCACACAGGGTTTGAACACTGAAGCTTTCTTT. It codes for CASTQGLNTEAFF. The full variable domain, its missing parts supplied by reference TRBV9 and TRBJ1-1, is DSGVTQTPKHLITATGQRVTLRCSPRSGDLSVYWYQQSLDQGLQFLIQYYNGEERAKGNILERFSAQQFPDLHSELNLSSLELGDSALYFCASTQGLNTEAFFGQGTRLTVV.

This chain connects TRBV5-4 to TRBJ2-7; D gene ambiguous. The CDR3 is made up of 13 amino acids. Trimming shortened V by 0 bases and J by 1 base, and 5 bases separated the two germline ends. Germline V lookup: CDR1 SGHNT, CDR2 YYREEE (reference sequence). The CDR3 loop reads CASSLDQSYEQYF. CDR3 DNA sequence: TGTGCCAGCAGCTTGGACCAGTCCTACGAGCAGTACTTC.

V usage is TRBV11-2 and J usage is TRBJ2-3; D is perhaps TRBD2 (5 bases). Trimming cost V 8 bases and J 2 bases, with 20 bases left between them. The CDR3 spans 16 residues. Germline-derived CDR1 and CDR2 are SGHAT and FQNNGV. CDR3 region: CASRPIEPGITDTQYF. CDR3 bases: TGTGCCAGCCGACCGATCGAGCCCGGGATCACAGATACGCAGTATTTT.

The V and J genes are TRBV19 and TRBJ2-3, with 14 bases identical to TRBD2. The CDR3 spans 19 residues. Germline-derived CDR1 and CDR2 are LNHDA and SQIVND (reference sequence). With V trimmed by 5 bases and J by 6 bases, 16 bases remained unmatched. The CDR3 is CASSGGTSGGHRWEDTQYF. The CDR3 DNA reads as TGTGCCAGTAGTGGGGGGACTAGCGGGGGCCATAGATGGGAGGATACGCAGTATTTT. The full variable domain, with the rest looked up from reference TRBV19 and TRBJ2-3, is DGGITQSPKYLFRKEGQNVTLSCEQNLNHDAMYWYRQDPGQGLRLIYYSQIVNDFQKGDIAEGYSVSREKKESFPLTVTSAQKNPTAFYLCASSGGTSGGHRWEDTQYFGPGTRLTVL.

The chain uses TRBV6-1 and TRBJ1-2, with a possible D match to TRBD1 (5 bases). The CDR3 consists of 14 residues. The germline V gene has CDR1 MNHNS and CDR2 SASEGT. V dropped 3 bases and J dropped 7 bases, with 15 bases sitting between them. The CDR3 spells CASSDARGVGGYTF. The CDR3 DNA is TGTGCCAGCAGTGATGCCCGGGGGGTGGGTGGCTACACCTTC.

This chain links TRBV6-5 with TRBJ2-5; 7 bases are a match to TRBD1. The V gene's germline CDR1 is MNHEY and CDR2 SVGAGI. V shed 6 bases, J shed 5 bases, and the junction held 6 bases outside the gene matches. The CDR3 has 13 residues. CDR3 sequence reads: CASRVTGRETQYF. The DNA for the CDR3 is TGTGCCAGCAGGGTGACAGGGCGGGAGACCCAGTACTTC.

CDR3 coding DNA: TGCGCCAGCTCCTTGTCGACTAGCGGGAGAGGGGAGACCCAGTACTTC. Residues: CASSLSTSGRGETQYF. The chain has TRBV5-1 and TRBJ2-5; 12 bases map to TRBD2. CDR1 SGHRS and CDR2 YFSETQ come from the germline V gene. With 7 bases clipped from V and 5 bases from J, the junction kept 12 bases outside the gene matches. This CDR3 spans 16 amino acids.

The V and J genes are TRBV13 and TRBJ1-2; D unresolved. CDR1 and CDR2 (germline): PRHDT, FYEKMQ (reference sequence). V was shortened by 3 bases and J by 7 bases, with 15 bases between the two germline ends. This CDR3 is 14 amino acids long. CDR3 sequence (DNA): TGTGCCAGCAGCTTGATTCGGTCCCCGGGTGGCTACACCTTC. Protein product: CASSLIRSPGGYTF.

The chain carries TRBV3-1 (or the pseudogene TRBV3-2) and TRBJ2-1; D possibly corresponds to TRBD1 (5 bases). The CDR3 extends over 16 amino acids. Germline V gene lookup returns CDR1 LGHDT and CDR2 YNNKEL (reference sequence). Trimming removed 1 base at V and 0 bases at J, with 10 bases between. This chain's CDR3 is CASSQARASSYNEQFF. The CDR3 bases are TGTGCCAGCAGCCAAGCCAGGGCGAGCTCCTACAATGAGCAGTTCTTC.

The rearrangement uses TRBV5-4 and TRBJ2-5; 10 bases line up with TRBD2. Trimming cost V 8 bases and J 2 bases; bases outside gene matches: 6. From germline, CDR1 is SGHNT and CDR2 YYREEE (reference sequence). CDR3 size: 14 residues. The CDR3 region has the DNA TGTGCCAGTGCAGCGGGGGGGACTCAAGAGACCCAGTACTTC. This sequence encodes CASAAGGTQETQYF.

This clone was found a few times. The V and J genes are TRBV4-2 and TRBJ1-3; D may be TRBD1 (5 bases). The CDR3 totals 14 residues. Germline-derived CDR1 and CDR2 are LGHNA and YNFKEQ. V was cut by 4 bases and J by 8 bases, with 15 bases left in between. The chain's CDR3 is CASSPAGGGDTIYF. The CDR3 DNA sequence: TGTGCCAGCAGCCCCGCCGGTGGGGGGGACACCATATATTTT.

The chain couples TRBV28 to TRBJ1-5, with TRBD1 as a possible D gene (6 bases). The germline CDR1 and CDR2 sequences are MDHEN and SYDVKM. V gave up 5 bases and J gave up 4 bases, with 18 bases separating them. This CDR3 is built from 16 residues. The DNA for the CDR3 is TGTGCCAGCAGTGCCCCTCGCGGGGGCCCAAATCAGCCCCAGCATTTT. As protein: CASSAPRGGPNQPQHF.

The chain employs TRBV5-3 and TRBJ1-2; TRBD1 agrees at 7 bases. TRBV5-3 is labeled an ORF, and its function is uncertain. V lost 4 bases to trimming and J lost 9 bases; unmatched junction nucleotides: 6. The CDR3 has 12 residues. CDR3 nucleotides: TGTGCCAGAAGCCGCCAGGGGGTAAGCTACACCTTC. This codes for CARSRQGVSYTF.

Written as DNA, the CDR3 is TGTGCCATCAGTGAGTCGTCTAGCTCCTACGAGCAGTACTTC. Protein: CAISESSSSYEQYF. The chain links TRBV10-3 to TRBJ2-7; D is undetermined. The CDR3 consists of 14 residues. Looked up from germline, CDR1 is ENHRY and CDR2 is SYGVKD. V lost 0 bases and J lost 0, with 6 bases in between.

The chain employs TRBV3-1 (or the pseudogene TRBV3-2) and TRBJ2-2; 10 bases are shared with TRBD2. V was clipped by 8 bases and J by 0 bases; unmatched bases: 6. Germline CDR1 reads LGHDT; CDR2 reads YNNKEL (reference sequence). This CDR3 comprises 16 residues. For the CDR3, the DNA is TGTGCCAGCGCCCGACTAGCGGGTACGAACACCGGGGAGCTGTTTTTT. Translating it yields CASARLAGTNTGELFF.

V is TRBV6-6 and J is TRBJ1-1; tentative D call: TRBD1 (6 bases). Germline CDR1 MNHNY, CDR2 SVGAGI (reference sequence). V shed 7 bases and J shed 8 bases, with 11 bases lying between them. The CDR3 consists of 11 residues. CDR3 nucleotides: TGTGCCAGCACCCTAGGGACAGAAGCTTTCTTT. Amino acid sequence: CASTLGTEAFF.

This clone was seen just once. V gene TRBV18 combines with J gene TRBJ2-5; D possibly corresponds to TRBD2 (6 bases). CDR1 and CDR2 from the germline V gene are KGHSH and LQKENI. The CDR3 extends over 14 amino acids. Trimming shortened V by 4 bases and J by 4 bases, and 13 bases separated the two germline ends. CDR3 sequence (DNA): TGTGCCAGCTCACGAGCCGGGGGTGGAGAGACCCAGTACTTC. Protein: CASSRAGGGETQYF.

This rearrangement joins TRBV2 to TRBJ2-5; the D is unclear. Germline values: CDR1 SNHLY, CDR2 FYNNEI. The CDR3 sequence is 14 residues long. V was trimmed by 1 base and J by 3 bases, leaving 9 bases between them. The CDR3 region is CASSEESEEETQYF. CDR3 nucleotides: TGTGCCAGCAGTGAAGAAAGCGAGGAAGAGACCCAGTACTTC.